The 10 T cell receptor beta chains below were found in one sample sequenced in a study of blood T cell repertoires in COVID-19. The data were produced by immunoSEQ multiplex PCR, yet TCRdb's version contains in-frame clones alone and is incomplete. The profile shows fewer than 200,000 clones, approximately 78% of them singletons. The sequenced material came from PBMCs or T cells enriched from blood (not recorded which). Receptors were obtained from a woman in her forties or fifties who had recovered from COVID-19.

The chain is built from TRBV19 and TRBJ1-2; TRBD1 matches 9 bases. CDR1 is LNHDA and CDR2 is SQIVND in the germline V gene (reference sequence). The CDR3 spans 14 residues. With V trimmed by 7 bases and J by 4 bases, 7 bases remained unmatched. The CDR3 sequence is CASTPGQGPYGYTF. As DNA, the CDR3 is TGTGCCAGTACCCCGGGACAGGGTCCCTATGGCTACACCTTC.

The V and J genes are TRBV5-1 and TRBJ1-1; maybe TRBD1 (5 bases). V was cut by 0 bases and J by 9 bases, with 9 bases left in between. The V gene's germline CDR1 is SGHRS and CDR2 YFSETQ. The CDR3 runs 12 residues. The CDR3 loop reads CASSLGGRQAFF. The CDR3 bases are TGCGCCAGCAGCTTGGGGGGCCGGCAAGCTTTCTTT.

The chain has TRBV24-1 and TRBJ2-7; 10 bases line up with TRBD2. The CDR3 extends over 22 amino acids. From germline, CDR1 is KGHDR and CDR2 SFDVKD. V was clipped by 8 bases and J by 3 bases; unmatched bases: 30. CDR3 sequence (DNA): TGTGCCACCAAGAAGCGGGGGTCATCGGTCCTAGCGGGAGAAGTAGAAAACTACGAGCAGTACTTC. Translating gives CATKKRGSSVLAGEVENYEQYF.

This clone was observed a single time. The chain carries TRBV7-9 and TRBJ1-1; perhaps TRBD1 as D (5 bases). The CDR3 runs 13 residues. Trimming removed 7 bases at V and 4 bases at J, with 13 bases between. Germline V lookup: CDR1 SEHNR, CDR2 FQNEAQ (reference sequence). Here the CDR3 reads CASNQGQGTEAFF. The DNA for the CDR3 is TGTGCCAGCAATCAGGGCCAGGGCACTGAAGCTTTCTTT.

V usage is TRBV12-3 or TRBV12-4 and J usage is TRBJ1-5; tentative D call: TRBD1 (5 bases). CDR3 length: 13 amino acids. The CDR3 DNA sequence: TGTGCGACCTTGGAGGGGCCAGGACAGCCCCAGCATTTT. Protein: CATLEGPGQPQHF.

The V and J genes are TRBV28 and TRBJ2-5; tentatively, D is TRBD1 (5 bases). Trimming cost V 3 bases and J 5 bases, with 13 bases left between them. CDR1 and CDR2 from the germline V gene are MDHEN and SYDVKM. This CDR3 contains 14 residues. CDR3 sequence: CASSFVGPVETQYF. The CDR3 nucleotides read TGTGCCAGCAGTTTTGTGGGGCCGGTTGAGACCCAGTACTTC. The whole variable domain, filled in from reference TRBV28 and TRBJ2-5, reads DVKVTQSSRYLVKRTGEKVFLECVQDMDHENMFWYRQDPGLGLRLIYFSYDVKMKEKGDIPEGYSVSREKKERFSLILESASTNQTSMYLCASSFVGPVETQYFGPGTRLLVL.

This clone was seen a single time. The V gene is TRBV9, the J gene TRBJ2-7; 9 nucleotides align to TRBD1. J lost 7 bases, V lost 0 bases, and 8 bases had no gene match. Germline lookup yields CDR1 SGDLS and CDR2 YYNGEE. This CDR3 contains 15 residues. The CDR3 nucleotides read TGTGCCAGCAGCGTAGCCGGGACAGGGTTTGGAGAGCAGTACTTC. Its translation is CASSVAGTGFGEQYF.

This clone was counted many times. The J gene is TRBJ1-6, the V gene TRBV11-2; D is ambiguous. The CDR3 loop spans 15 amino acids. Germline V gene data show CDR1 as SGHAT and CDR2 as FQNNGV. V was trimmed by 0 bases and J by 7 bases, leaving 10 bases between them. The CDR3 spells CASSLDPGPNSPLHF. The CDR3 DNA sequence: TGTGCCAGCAGCTTAGACCCAGGTCCAAATTCACCCCTCCACTTT.

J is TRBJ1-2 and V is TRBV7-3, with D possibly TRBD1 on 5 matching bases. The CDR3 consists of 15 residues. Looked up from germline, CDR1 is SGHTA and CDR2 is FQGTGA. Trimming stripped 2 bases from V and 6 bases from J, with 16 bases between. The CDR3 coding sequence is TGTGCCAGCAGCTTATCACGGGCAGGGATCGATGGCTACACCTTC. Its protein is CASSLSRAGIDGYTF.

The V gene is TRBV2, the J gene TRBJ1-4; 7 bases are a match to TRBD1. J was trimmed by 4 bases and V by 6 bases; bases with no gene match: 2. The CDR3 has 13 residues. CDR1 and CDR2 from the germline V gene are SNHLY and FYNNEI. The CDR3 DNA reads TGTGCCAGCAGCCGGGACAGTAATGAAAAACTGTTTTTT. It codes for CASSRDSNEKLFF.